This TCR beta chain was identified in a study of blood T cell repertoires in COVID-19. Study context: COVID-19 samples, acute and convalescent, were from the United States, Italy and Spain.

Per the original methods: Amplifying reference gene primers gave estimates of nucleated cell counts. Assay: immunoSEQ multiplex PCR; the TCRdb copy retains only in-frame clones and omits some. V and J calls and clone size are those listed in that table; D and trimming were worked out from the DNA. The sample shows 40,000 to 45,000 clones, under 85% of them seen only once. The CDR3 spans 14 residues. Germline V lookup: CDR1 SNHLY, CDR2 FYNNEI. V lost 6 bases, J lost 2 bases, and 3 bases stayed unmatched. The rearrangement joins TRBV2 to TRBJ2-7; 11 bases match TRBD1. The sample comprised peripheral blood. This clonotype was obtained from a woman of 80 years or more with acute or convalescent COVID-19. This CDR3 reads CASRDRGLTYEQYF. DNA for the CDR3: TGTGCCAGCAGGGACAGGGGGCTTACCTACGAGCAGTACTTC.